The 22 T cell receptor beta chains below all came from one sample that was sequenced in a study of CD8 T cells in ankylosing spondylitis. TCRdb re-derived calls from the 5' RACE reads in MiXCR, one entry per CDR3 protein. The sample lists some 240,000 distinct CDR3 sequences, 20% to 30% occurring once. Material for sequencing was blood, either unsorted or a sorted T cell fraction (not recorded which). The source of these receptors is a male donor with ankylosing spondylitis or in good health (not recorded which).

This clonotype showed up many times. The chain couples TRBV3-1 to TRBJ2-4; weak D call: TRBD2 (6 bases). V was trimmed by 0 bases and J by 3 bases, leaving 12 bases between them. From germline, CDR1 is LGHDT and CDR2 YNNKEL (reference sequence). This CDR3 is 16 amino acids long. The CDR3 loop reads CASSQDTGTLKNIQYF. The CDR3 coding sequence is TGTGCCAGCAGCCAAGATACGGGGACTCTCAAAAACATTCAGTACTTC.

The CDR3 DNA reads TGCGCCAGCAGCTTACAGGGGAGTGGCAATGAGCAGTTCTTC. Its translation is CASSLQGSGNEQFF. This chain connects TRBV5-1 to TRBJ2-1, with 7 nucleotides matching TRBD1. This CDR3 contains 14 residues. Per germline, CDR1 SGHRS and CDR2 YFSETQ. V lost 2 bases to trimming and J lost 6 bases; unmatched junction nucleotides: 5.

The chain combines TRBV20-1 with TRBJ2-5; 15 bases match TRBD2. V lost 6 bases, J lost 7 bases, and 12 bases stayed unmatched. Germline loops: CDR1 DFQATT, CDR2 SNEGSKA (reference sequence). This CDR3 is built from 16 residues. In nucleotides, the CDR3 is TGCAGTGCCCTTAGGACTAGCGGGGGGGTTGGGGCGACCCAGTACTTC. It codes for CSALRTSGGVGATQYF.

This clonotype was observed at least ten times. The rearrangement uses TRBV20-1 and TRBJ2-1, with no clear D. V lost 3 bases to trimming and J lost 3 bases, with 3 bases between them. Germline V gene data show CDR1 as DFQATT and CDR2 as SNEGSKA (reference sequence). The CDR3 is 11 residues long. Here the CDR3 reads CSASSYNEQFF. The DNA for the CDR3 is TGCAGTGCTAGCAGCTACAATGAGCAGTTCTTC.

There are many counts of this clonotype. The rearrangement joins TRBV20-1 to TRBJ1-2; TRBD1 matches at 8 bases. The ends lost 5 bases at V and 4 bases at J; junction bases unmatched: 9. CDR3 size: 14 residues. Germline V gene data show CDR1 as DFQATT and CDR2 as SNEGSKA (reference sequence). The CDR3 DNA is TGCAGTGCTTCCGGCGACAGGGGAATCTATGGCTACACCTTC. This codes for CSASGDRGIYGYTF.

This clonotype was seen repeatedly, ten times or more. The chain uses TRBV28 and TRBJ2-3; 10 bases fit TRBD2. The V gene's germline CDR1 is MDHEN and CDR2 SYDVKM. V lost 6 bases, J lost 0 bases, and 6 bases stayed unmatched. The CDR3 sequence is 16 residues long. The CDR3 DNA is TGTGCCAGCAGACCCCTGACTAGCGGGAGCACAGATACGCAGTATTTT. Translating gives CASRPLTSGSTDTQYF.

The chain carries TRBV12-3 or TRBV12-4 and TRBJ2-1, with D uncertain. The CDR3 is 12 residues long. V lost 6 bases, J lost 9 bases, and 12 bases lay in between. The CDR3 nucleotides read TGTGCCAGCAGCCCACCTCAGTTTGAGCAGTTCTTC. Amino acids: CASSPPQFEQFF.

This clonotype was recorded a few times. The chain carries TRBV20-1 and TRBJ1-3, with 7 bases lining up with TRBD1. Germline loops: CDR1 DFQATT, CDR2 SNEGSKA (reference sequence). The CDR3 runs to 14 residues. V trimming: 6 bases; J trimming: 4 bases; junction bases outside the gene matches: 9. CDR3 loop: CSARRGDRGNTIYF. The CDR3 DNA follows: TGCAGTGCCAGAAGGGGGGACAGAGGAAACACCATATATTTT.

This clonotype was seen only once. The chain carries TRBV5-5 and TRBJ2-3; TRBD1 matches at 10 bases. Germline trimming cut 4 bases from V and 4 bases from J; bases unmatched to any gene: 12. The CDR3 is made up of 17 amino acids. Germline CDR1 and CDR2: SGHKS and YYEKEE (reference sequence). CDR3 DNA: TGTGCCAGCAGCCCGACCTGGGACAGGGGATCCGCAGATACGCAGTATTTT. Amino acids: CASSPTWDRGSADTQYF.

Here the CDR3 DNA reads TGCAGTGCTAGCTTGTATGGTCCTAATTCACCCCTCCACTTT. As protein: CSASLYGPNSPLHF. The chain employs TRBV20-1 and TRBJ1-6; no definite D call. Between the trimmed V and J ends, which lost 3 bases and 6 bases, there was a span of 12 bases. The CDR3 extends over 14 amino acids. CDR1 is DFQATT, CDR2 SNEGSKA, per germline (reference sequence).

For the CDR3, the DNA is TGCAGTGCCAAGAAATTCCCGTGGGATCAGCCCCAGCATTTT. This encodes CSAKKFPWDQPQHF. The chain links TRBV20-1 to TRBJ1-5; D is unclear. Germline loops: CDR1 DFQATT, CDR2 SNEGSKA (reference sequence). Trimming cost V 6 bases and J 5 bases, with 17 bases left between them. The CDR3 length is 14 residues.

For the CDR3, the DNA is TGCGCCAGCAGTCCCGCTAGCGGGGGGGCCATAGATACGCAGTATTTT. This sequence encodes CASSPASGGAIDTQYF. The chain links TRBV10-1 to TRBJ2-3; TRBD2 agrees at 12 bases. With 5 bases clipped from V and 5 bases from J, the junction kept 8 bases outside the gene matches. Germline assignment: CDR1 WNHNN and CDR2 SYGVQD (reference sequence). The CDR3 has 16 amino acids.

This clonotype was recorded many times. The V call is TRBV25-1, the J call TRBJ2-7; D is unclear. This CDR3 is 13 amino acids long. Germline CDR1 and CDR2: MGHDK and SYGVNS. Trimming removed 3 bases at V and 6 bases at J, with 12 bases between. Here the CDR3 reads CASSDAGPSEQYF. Written as DNA, the CDR3 is TGTGCCAGCAGTGATGCCGGGCCGAGCGAGCAGTACTTC.

In the case of this clonotype: The junction does not match germline at one end; this may be a read error. This chain joins TRBV29-1 and TRBJ2-1; D is unclear. The V gene's germline CDR1 is SQVTM and CDR2 ANQGSEA. This CDR3 comprises 16 residues. DNA of the CDR3: TGCAGCGTTGAAGACCTTCGCCTTAGCTCCTACAATGAGCAGTCCTTC. Translating it yields CSVEDLRLSSYNEQSF.

In this sample, this clonotype turned up many times. The rearrangement uses TRBV11-2 and TRBJ1-3; 8 bases are a match to TRBD1. Germline CDR1 is SGHAT and CDR2 is FQNNGV. CDR3 size: 17 residues. V lost 5 bases, J lost 3 bases, and 12 bases stayed unmatched. The CDR3 nucleotides read TGTGCCAGCAGCAACAGGACAGGGTGGATGGGTGGAAACACCATATATTTT. Encoded protein: CASSNRTGWMGGNTIYF.

The genes are TRBV7-6 and TRBJ2-5; no clear D. Trimming left V 5 bases short and J 3 bases short, with 7 bases between. The length of the CDR3 is 12 residues. Germline assignment: CDR1 SGHVS and CDR2 FNYEAQ. CDR3 nucleotide sequence: TGTGCCAGCAGCATAACCGAAGAGACCCAGTACTTC. Residues: CASSITEETQYF. The full variable domain, with the rest looked up from reference TRBV7-6 and TRBJ2-5, is GAGVSQSPRYKVTKRGQDVALRCDPISGHVSLYWYRQALGQGPEFLTYFNYEAQQDKSGLPNDRFSAERPEGSISTLTIQRTEQRDSAMYRCASSITEETQYFGPGTRLLVL.

This clonotype was counted a few times. The rearrangement joins TRBV29-1 to TRBJ2-7, with D possibly matching TRBD1 (5 bases). Looked up from germline, CDR1 is SQVTM and CDR2 is ANQGSEA. The CDR3 covers 15 residues. The germline V and J ends were trimmed by 0 bases and 3 bases, with 15 bases remaining between them. CDR3 amino acids: CSVEDGFTGRYEQYF. The CDR3 DNA is TGCAGCGTTGAAGATGGATTTACAGGCCGCTACGAGCAGTACTTC.

The table lists this clonotype with a few counts. J is TRBJ1-6 and V is TRBV2; D is perhaps TRBD1 (5 bases). The CDR3 is 16 residues long. Trimming pared 7 bases from V and 5 bases from J, leaving 18 bases between. CDR1 SNHLY and CDR2 FYNNEI come from the germline V gene. CDR3 in amino acids: CASTIRGGRDNSPLHF. In DNA, the CDR3 is TGTGCCAGCACCATAAGGGGCGGCCGAGATAATTCACCCCTCCACTTT.

The chain uses TRBV11-2 and TRBJ2-5; D not certain. CDR1 and CDR2 (germline): SGHAT, FQNNGV. The CDR3 covers 15 residues. The ends were cut back, 2 bases at V and 2 bases at J, with 12 bases in the middle. Written as DNA, the CDR3 is TGTGCCAGCAGCTTATTTGGGCAAGAACAAGAGACCCAGTACTTC. Its translation: CASSLFGQEQETQYF. Drawing the rest from reference TRBV11-2 and TRBJ2-5, the complete variable domain is EAGVAQSPRYKIIEKRQSVAFWCNPISGHATLYWYQQILGQGPKLLIQFQNNGVVDDSQLPKDRFSAERLKGVDSTLKIQPAKLEDSAVYLCASSLFGQEQETQYFGPGTRLLVL.

This clonotype occurred a few times. It may be a read error: a sequence one base away is much more abundant. The chain recombines TRBV12-3 or TRBV12-4 with TRBJ1-2, with 8 bases matching TRBD1. The CDR3 spans 14 residues. V lost 5 bases, J lost 0 bases, and 2 bases stayed unmatched. Here the CDR3 reads CASSPDRANYGYTF. The CDR3 DNA follows: TGTGCCAGCAGTCCGGACAGGGCTAACTATGGCTACACCTTC.

Many counts were recorded for this clonotype. The chain uses TRBV7-2 and TRBJ2-1, with TRBD1 as a possible D gene (6 bases). Trimming cost V 5 bases and J 4 bases, with 12 bases left between them. The CDR3 totals 14 residues. Per germline, CDR1 SGHTA and CDR2 FQGNSA. CDR3 amino acids: CASSLRTVYNEQFF. The CDR3 nucleotides are TGTGCCAGCAGCCTCCGGACAGTATACAATGAGCAGTTCTTC.

This clonotype was detected once. The chain uses TRBV20-1 and TRBJ2-7; 7 nucleotides align to TRBD1. The germline CDR1 and CDR2 sequences are DFQATT and SNEGSKA (reference sequence). The CDR3 length is 13 residues. Unmatched junction bases numbered 9, after V lost 6 bases and J lost 4 bases. The CDR3 loop is CSATGQFGYEQYF. The CDR3 nucleotides are TGCAGTGCCACGGGACAGTTCGGGTACGAGCAGTACTTC.